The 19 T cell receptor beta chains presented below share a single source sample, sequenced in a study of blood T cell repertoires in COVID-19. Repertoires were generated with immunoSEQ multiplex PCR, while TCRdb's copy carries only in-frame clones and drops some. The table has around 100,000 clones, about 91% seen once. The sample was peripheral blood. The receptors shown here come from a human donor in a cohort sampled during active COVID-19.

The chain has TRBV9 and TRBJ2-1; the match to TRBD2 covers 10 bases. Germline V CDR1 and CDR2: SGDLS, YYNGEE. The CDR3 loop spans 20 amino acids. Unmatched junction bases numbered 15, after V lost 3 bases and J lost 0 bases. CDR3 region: CASSGRGLAGGLSSYNEQFF. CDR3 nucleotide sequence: TGTGCCAGCAGCGGTAGGGGTTTAGCGGGGGGCCTTAGCTCCTACAATGAGCAGTTCTTC.

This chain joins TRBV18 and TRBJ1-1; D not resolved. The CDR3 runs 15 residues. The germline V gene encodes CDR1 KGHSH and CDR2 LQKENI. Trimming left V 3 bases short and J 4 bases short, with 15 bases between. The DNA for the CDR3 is TGTGCCAGCTCACCGCTAACGGGGAGGAGCACTGAAGCTTTCTTT. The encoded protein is CASSPLTGRSTEAFF.

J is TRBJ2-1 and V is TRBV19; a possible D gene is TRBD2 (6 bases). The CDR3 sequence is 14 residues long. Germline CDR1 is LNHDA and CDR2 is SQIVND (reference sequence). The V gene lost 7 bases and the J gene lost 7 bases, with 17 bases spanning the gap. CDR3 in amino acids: CASTSERRANEQFF. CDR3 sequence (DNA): TGTGCCAGTACTAGCGAAAGAAGGGCAAATGAGCAGTTCTTC.

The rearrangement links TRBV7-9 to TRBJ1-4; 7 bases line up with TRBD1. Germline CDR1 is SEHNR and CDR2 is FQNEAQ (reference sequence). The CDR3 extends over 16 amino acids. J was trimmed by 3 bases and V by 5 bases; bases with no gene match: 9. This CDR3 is CASSHRDSGPNEKLFF. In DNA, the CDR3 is TGTGCCAGCAGCCACCGGGACAGCGGGCCTAATGAAAAACTGTTTTTT.

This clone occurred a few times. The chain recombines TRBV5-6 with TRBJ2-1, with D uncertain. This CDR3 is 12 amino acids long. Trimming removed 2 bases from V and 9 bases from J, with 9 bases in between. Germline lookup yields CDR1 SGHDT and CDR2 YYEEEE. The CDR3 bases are TGTGCCAGCAGCTTTATTGGCGGTGAGCAGTTCTTC. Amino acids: CASSFIGGEQFF.

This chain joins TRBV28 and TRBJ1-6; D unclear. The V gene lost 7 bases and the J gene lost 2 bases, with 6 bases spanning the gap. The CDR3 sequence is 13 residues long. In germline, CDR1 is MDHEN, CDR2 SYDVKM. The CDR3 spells CASTVTYNSPLHF. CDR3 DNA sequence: TGTGCCAGCACGGTCACCTATAATTCACCCCTCCACTTT.

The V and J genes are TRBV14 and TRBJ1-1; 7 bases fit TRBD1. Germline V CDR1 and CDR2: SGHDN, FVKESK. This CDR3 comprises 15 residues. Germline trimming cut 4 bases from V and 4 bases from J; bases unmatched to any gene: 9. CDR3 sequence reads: CASSRDREITTEAFF. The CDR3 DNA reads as TGTGCCAGCAGCCGAGACAGGGAAATAACCACTGAAGCTTTCTTT.

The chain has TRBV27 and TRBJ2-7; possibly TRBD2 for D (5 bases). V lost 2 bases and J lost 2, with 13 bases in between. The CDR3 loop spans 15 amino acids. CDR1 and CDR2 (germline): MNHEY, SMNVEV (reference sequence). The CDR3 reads CASSLRGGPAYEQYF. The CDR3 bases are TGTGCCAGCAGTTTACGAGGCGGGCCCGCCTACGAGCAGTACTTC.

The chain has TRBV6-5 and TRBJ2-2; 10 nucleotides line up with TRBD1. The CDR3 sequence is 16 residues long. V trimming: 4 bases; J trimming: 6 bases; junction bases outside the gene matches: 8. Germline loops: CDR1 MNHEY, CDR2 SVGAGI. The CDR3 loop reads CASSLTGTGVAGELFF. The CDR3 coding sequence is TGTGCCAGCAGTTTAACCGGGACAGGGGTGGCCGGGGAGCTGTTTTTT.

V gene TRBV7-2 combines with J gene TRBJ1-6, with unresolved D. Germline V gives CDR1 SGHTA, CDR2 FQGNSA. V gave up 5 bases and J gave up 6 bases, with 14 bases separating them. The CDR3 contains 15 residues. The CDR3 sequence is CASSLRAEGNSPLHF. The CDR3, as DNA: TGTGCCAGCAGCCTCCGGGCCGAGGGTAATTCACCCCTCCACTTT.

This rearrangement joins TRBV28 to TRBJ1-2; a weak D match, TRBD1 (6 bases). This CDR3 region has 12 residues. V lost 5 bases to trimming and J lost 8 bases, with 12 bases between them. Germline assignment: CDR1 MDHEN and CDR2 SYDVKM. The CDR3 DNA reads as TGTGCCAGCAGTATCGAGACAGGAGGCTACACCTTC. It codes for CASSIETGGYTF.

This CDR3 is CASSQRRREGGELFF. CDR3 in DNA: TGTGCCAGCAGCCAAAGGAGGAGGGAGGGCGGGGAGCTGTTTTTT. This chain links TRBV7-8 with TRBJ2-2; 7 bases agree with TRBD2. With 5 bases clipped from V and 7 bases from J, the junction kept 10 bases outside the gene matches. The CDR3 sequence is 15 residues long. CDR1 is SGHVS and CDR2 is FQNEAQ in the germline V gene. The full variable domain, in which reference TRBV7-8 and TRBJ2-2 provide the parts outside the CDR3, is GAGVSQSPRYKVAKRGQDVALRCDPISGHVSLFWYQQALGQGPEFLTYFQNEAQLDKSGLPSDRFFAERPEGSVSTLKIQRTQQEDSAVYLCASSQRRREGGELFFGEGSRLTVL.

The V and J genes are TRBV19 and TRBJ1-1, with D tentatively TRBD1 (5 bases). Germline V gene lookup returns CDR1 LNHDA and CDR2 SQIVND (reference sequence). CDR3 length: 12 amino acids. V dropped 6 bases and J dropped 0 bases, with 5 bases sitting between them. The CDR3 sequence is CASRTVNTEAFF. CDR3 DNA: TGTGCCAGTAGGACAGTGAACACTGAAGCTTTCTTT. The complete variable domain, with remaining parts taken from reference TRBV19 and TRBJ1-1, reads DGGITQSPKYLFRKEGQNVTLSCEQNLNHDAMYWYRQDPGQGLRLIYYSQIVNDFQKGDIAEGYSVSREKKESFPLTVTSAQKNPTAFYLCASRTVNTEAFFGQGTRLTVV.

DNA for the CDR3: TGTGCCAGCAGCTTAAGGGGTACTATGGGCTATGGCTACACCTTC. Protein product: CASSLRGTMGYGYTF. The rearrangement links TRBV11-2 to TRBJ1-2, with D possibly matching TRBD1 (5 bases). V lost 2 bases, J lost 4 bases, and 14 bases lay in between. Germline V gene data show CDR1 as SGHAT and CDR2 as FQNNGV. The CDR3 extends over 15 amino acids.

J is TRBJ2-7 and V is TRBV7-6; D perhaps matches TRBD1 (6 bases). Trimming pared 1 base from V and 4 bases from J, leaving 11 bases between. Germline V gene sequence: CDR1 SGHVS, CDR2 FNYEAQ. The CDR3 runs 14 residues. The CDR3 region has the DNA TGTGCCAGCAGCTTAGGTCTAGGGGGATACGAGCAGTACTTC. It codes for CASSLGLGGYEQYF.

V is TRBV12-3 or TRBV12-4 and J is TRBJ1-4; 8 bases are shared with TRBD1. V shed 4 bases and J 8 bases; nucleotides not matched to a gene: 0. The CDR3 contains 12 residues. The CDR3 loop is CASSWTGEKLFF. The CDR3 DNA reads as TGTGCCAGCAGTTGGACAGGGGAAAAACTGTTTTTT.

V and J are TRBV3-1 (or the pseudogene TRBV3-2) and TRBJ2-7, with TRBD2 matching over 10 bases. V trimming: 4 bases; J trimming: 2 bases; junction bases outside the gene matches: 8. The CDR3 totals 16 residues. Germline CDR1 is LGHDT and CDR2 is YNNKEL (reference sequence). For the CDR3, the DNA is TGTGCCAGCAGCCTCAGGGCTAGCGGGGGAACCTACGAGCAGTACTTC. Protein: CASSLRASGGTYEQYF.

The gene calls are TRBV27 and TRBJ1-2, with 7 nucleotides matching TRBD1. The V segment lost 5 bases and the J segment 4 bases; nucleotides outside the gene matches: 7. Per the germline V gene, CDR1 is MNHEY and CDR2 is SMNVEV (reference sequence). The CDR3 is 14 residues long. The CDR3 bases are TGTGCCAGCAGTCCTTGGACAGGAGTCTATGGCTACACCTTC. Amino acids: CASSPWTGVYGYTF.

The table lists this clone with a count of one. The chain's CDR3 is CSVGVSVLNYGYTF. Written as DNA, the CDR3 is TGCAGCGTTGGAGTCTCGGTACTTAACTATGGCTACACCTTC. The rearrangement joins TRBV29-1 to TRBJ1-2; the D is unclear. The CDR3 extends over 14 amino acids. The germline V and J ends were trimmed by 4 bases and 1 base, with 13 bases remaining between them. CDR1 and CDR2 (germline): SQVTM, ANQGSEA.